These 27 T cell receptor beta chains came from one sample sequenced in a study of blood T cells in healthy people across ages. A second PCR, run for about 6 to 12 cycles, used a sample-barcoded 5' primer plus a J-beta primer mix. One entry per CDR3 protein results from TCRdb running MiXCR on the 5' RACE reads. This table has about 1.6 million distinct CDR3 sequences, almost 35% appearing once. What was sequenced was blood. The receptors come from a woman in her twenties or thirties in good health.

This clonotype has just one count. The V and J genes are TRBV28 and TRBJ2-4, with 7 bases matching TRBD2. The DNA end lines up better with TRBJ2-7; the J call may be wrong. The V gene's germline CDR1 is MDHEN and CDR2 SYDVKM. The CDR3 loop spans 13 amino acids. In DNA, the CDR3 is TGTGCCAGCGGGTACGGGGGGATCTACGAGCAGTACTTC. Protein product: CASGYGGIYEQYF.

The CDR3 DNA is TGCAGTGCTAGGGCCCCCCGGGGGATCGGCAATCAGCCCCAGCATTTT. Its protein is CSARAPRGIGNQPQHF. V is TRBV20-1 and J is TRBJ1-5, with D possibly matching TRBD1 (5 bases). The V gene's germline CDR1 is DFQATT and CDR2 SNEGSKA (reference sequence). The ends were cut back, 3 bases at V and 2 bases at J, with 17 bases in the middle. This CDR3 has 16 amino acids.

In DNA form, the CDR3 reads TGTGCCAGCAGTGAAGAGACAGGGACGGGTCAGCCCCAGCATTTT. Its protein is CASSEETGTGQPQHF. The rearrangement joins TRBV2 to TRBJ1-5, with 7 bases aligning to TRBD1. Germline values: CDR1 SNHLY, CDR2 FYNNEI. Trimming took 1 base from V and 6 from J; bases not matched to a gene: 6. CDR3 length: 15 amino acids.

The sample holds many counts of this clonotype. The chain has TRBV20-1 and TRBJ2-3, with 10 positions matching TRBD2. This CDR3 spans 17 amino acids. Germline trimming cut 6 bases from V and 1 base from J; bases unmatched to any gene: 13. Germline CDR1 is DFQATT and CDR2 is SNEGSKA (reference sequence). CDR3 nucleotides: TGCAGTGCGAGCGGGGGGGCTAAGATGATGGGCACAGATACGCAGTATTTT. Residues: CSASGGAKMMGTDTQYF.

There are a few counts of this clonotype. The chain uses TRBV12-3 or TRBV12-4 and TRBJ2-1; 10 nucleotides agree with TRBD1. The CDR3 runs 17 residues. V shed 6 bases and J 0 bases; nucleotides not matched to a gene: 8. CDR3: CASRYGQGVSSYNEQFF. The CDR3, as DNA: TGTGCCAGCAGATATGGACAGGGGGTCAGCTCCTACAATGAGCAGTTCTTC.

This clonotype was seen a few times. The chain combines TRBV4-2 with TRBJ1-6, with 7 positions matching TRBD1. J gave up 7 bases and V 1 base, and 1 base lay outside the gene matches. CDR1 is LGHNA and CDR2 is YNFKEQ in the germline V gene. The CDR3 length is 14 residues. DNA of the CDR3: TGTGCCAGCAGCCAAGCACAGGGGAATTCACCCCTCCACTTT. This encodes CASSQAQGNSPLHF.

The chain carries TRBV18 and TRBJ2-5; D perhaps matches TRBD2 (5 bases). Matching the DNA end better, TRBJ2-7 makes the J call doubtful. This CDR3 has 15 amino acids. In germline, CDR1 is KGHSH, CDR2 LQKENI. The CDR3 bases are TGTGCCAGCTCACCCGAGGCTTCTACTAGGCACGAGCAGTACTTC. This gives the protein CASSPEASTRHEQYF.

This clonotype came up a few times. The DNA of the CDR3 is TGTGCCAGCAGCTCCGATTGGGTACAAGAGACCCAGTACTTC. As protein: CASSSDWVQETQYF. The V gene is TRBV28, the J gene TRBJ2-5; D gene unclear. Germline values: CDR1 MDHEN, CDR2 SYDVKM. CDR3 length: 14 amino acids. V was clipped by 6 bases and J by 2 bases, with 13 bases between them.

This clonotype has only a few counts. The chain recombines TRBV3-1 with TRBJ1-1; TRBD1 agrees at 8 bases. Germline-derived CDR1 and CDR2 are LGHDT and YNNKEL (reference sequence). CDR3 length: 16 residues. V shed 1 base, J shed 2 bases, and the junction held 6 bases outside the gene matches. Here the CDR3 reads CASSQVWDRTNTEAFF. CDR3 DNA sequence: TGTGCCAGCAGCCAAGTGTGGGACAGGACAAACACTGAAGCTTTCTTT. The whole variable domain, filled in from reference TRBV3-1 and TRBJ1-1, reads DTAVSQTPKYLVTQMGNDKSIKCEQNLGHDTMYWYKQDSKKFLKIMFSYNNKELIINETVPNRFSPKSPDKAHLNLHINSLELGDSAVYFCASSQVWDRTNTEAFFGQGTRLTVV.

The DNA for the CDR3 is TGTGCCAGCAGCTTCGTGGGTCCCTACAGGAAGACCCAGTACTTC. Translated: CASSFVGPYRKTQYF. This chain connects TRBV14 to TRBJ2-5; D might be TRBD1 (5 bases). Trimming pared 5 bases from V and 6 bases from J, leaving 19 bases between. Germline V lookup: CDR1 SGHDN, CDR2 FVKESK. The CDR3 has 15 residues.

This clonotype was counted once. The CDR3 is CASSKRGEGYTF. CDR3 DNA sequence: TGCGCCAGCAGTAAAAGGGGAGAAGGCTACACCTTC. The chain employs TRBV10-2 and TRBJ1-2; tentatively, D is TRBD1 (5 bases). Trimming shortened V by 5 bases and J by 8 bases, and 12 bases separated the two germline ends. The CDR3 is made up of 12 amino acids. Germline CDR1 reads WSHSY; CDR2 reads SAAADI.

The J gene is TRBJ2-1, the V gene TRBV6-1, with TRBD2 matching over 12 bases. The CDR3 consists of 16 residues. Germline V gene lookup returns CDR1 MNHNS and CDR2 SASEGT. V lost 2 bases and J lost 4; bases outside the gene matches: 3. The CDR3 region is CASSETLAGGYNEQFF. The CDR3 DNA sequence: TGTGCCAGCAGTGAAACACTAGCGGGAGGATACAATGAGCAGTTCTTC.

This clonotype showed up just a few times. This chain uses TRBV4-1 with TRBJ2-1; possibly TRBD1 for D (6 bases). There are 16 residues in the CDR3. Germline CDR1 reads MGHRA; CDR2 reads YSYEKL. Deletions cut 3 bases from V and 8 bases from J, with 20 bases between. The DNA of the CDR3 is TGCGCCAGCAGCCAGACGCCGGGACATCGAGGTCATGAGCAGTTCTTC. Amino acids: CASSQTPGHRGHEQFF.

This clonotype was observed a handful of times. The J gene is TRBJ2-7, the V gene TRBV5-4; D is unresolved. This CDR3 has 15 residues. Germline V gene lookup returns CDR1 SGHNT and CDR2 YYREEE (reference sequence). The V and J ends lost 0 bases and 1 base respectively, with 11 bases between them. CDR3 in amino acids: CASSLDDLGSYEQYF. The DNA for the CDR3 is TGTGCCAGCAGCTTGGACGACCTGGGGTCCTACGAGCAGTACTTC. Full variable domain (outside the CDR3, taken from reference TRBV5-4 and TRBJ2-7): ETGVTQSPTHLIKTRGQQVTLRCSSQSGHNTVSWYQQALGQGPQFIFQYYREEENGRGNFPPRFSGLQFPNYSSELNVNALELDDSALYLCASSLDDLGSYEQYFGPGTRLTVT.

This clonotype was seen more than once but under ten times. This chain connects TRBV7-9 to TRBJ2-7, with a weak D call TRBD2 (5 bases). The CDR3 extends over 12 amino acids. Germline V gene sequence: CDR1 SEHNR, CDR2 FQNEAQ (reference sequence). V was clipped by 4 bases and J by 6 bases, with 10 bases between them. The CDR3 bases are TGTGCCAGCAGCTCAATGGGGAGCGAGCAGTACTTC. As protein: CASSSMGSEQYF.

This clonotype showed up just a few times. The chain combines TRBV29-1 with TRBJ2-3; 12 positions match TRBD2. The V segment lost 3 bases and the J segment 0 bases; nucleotides outside the gene matches: 1. Germline V lookup: CDR1 SQVTM, CDR2 ANQGSEA. The CDR3 totals 15 residues. The CDR3 region has the DNA TGCAGCGTTGATGGACTAGCGGGAAGCACAGATACGCAGTATTTT. Amino acids: CSVDGLAGSTDTQYF.

The genes are TRBV21-1 and TRBJ2-5; the table's D call, TRBD1, was not checked against the DNA. TRBV21-1 is an annotated pseudogene. The CDR3 contains 15 residues. CDR3 loop: CASRTPRDGQETQYF. The CDR3 coding sequence is TGTGCCAGCAGAACTCCCCGGGACGGCCAAGAGACCCAGTACTTC.

About this clonotype itself: The junction and the germline gene differ at one end; a read error may be behind it. The V call is TRBV5-6, the J call TRBJ2-5; 12 bases are shared with TRBD1. The V gene's germline CDR1 is SGHDT and CDR2 YYEEEE. The CDR3 covers 15 residues. The CDR3 loop reads CVSSRDRGRRETQYF. CDR3 in DNA: TGTGTCAGCAGCCGGGACAGGGGGCGAAGAGAGACCCAGTACTTC.

This clonotype was counted between two and nine times. This rearrangement joins TRBV10-3 to TRBJ2-3, with 8 bases lining up with TRBD2. CDR1 ENHRY and CDR2 SYGVKD come from the germline V gene. After removal of 7 bases from V and 5 bases from J, the junction contained 5 bases not matched to a gene. CDR3 length: 13 residues. The CDR3 sequence is CAITPGGRDTQYF. The CDR3 nucleotides are TGTGCCATCACCCCGGGGGGGCGAGATACGCAGTATTTT.

The genes are TRBV9 and TRBJ2-7; 11 nucleotides match TRBD2. Germline CDR1 and CDR2: SGDLS and YYNGEE. This CDR3 has 16 residues. J gave up 4 bases and V 4 bases, and 10 bases lay outside the gene matches. CDR3 loop: CASSHPIAGGAYEQYF. CDR3 DNA sequence: TGTGCCAGCAGCCACCCGATAGCGGGAGGGGCTTACGAGCAGTACTTC.

This clonotype appeared a few times. The CDR3 region has the DNA TGTGCCAGCAGTAACAGCAGACAGGGTGTTCAGCCCCAGCATTTT. As protein: CASSNSRQGVQPQHF. The rearrangement uses TRBV6-1 and TRBJ1-5, with TRBD1 identical over 7 bases. This CDR3 has 15 amino acids. Germline CDR1 MNHNS, CDR2 SASEGT. V gave up 5 bases and J gave up 6 bases; unmatched junction bases: 10.

The table lists this clonotype with a count of one. A much larger clone differs by one base, so this may be a read error. J is TRBJ2-5 and V is TRBV29-1, with TRBD2 matching 9 bases. Germline V lookup: CDR1 SQVTM, CDR2 ANQGSEA. There are 14 residues in the CDR3. Trimming cost V 4 bases and J 3 bases; bases outside gene matches: 6. The CDR3 DNA is TGCAGCGTTGGAGCGGGAGGTGTTGAAGAGACCCAGTACTTC. Protein sequence: CSVGAGGVEETQYF.

This clonotype was counted between two and nine times. This rearrangement joins TRBV6-2 or TRBV6-3 to TRBJ2-7; D call uncertain. The CDR3 runs to 12 residues. CDR1 is MNHEY, CDR2 SVGEGT, per germline. Trimming stripped 4 bases from V and 7 bases from J, with 11 bases between. The CDR3 sequence: CASSFPWMEQYF. DNA for the CDR3: TGTGCCAGCAGTTTTCCCTGGATGGAGCAGTACTTC.

This chain links TRBV5-1 with TRBJ1-1; the D gene is possibly TRBD1 (5 bases). The CDR3 totals 14 residues. The germline V and J ends were trimmed by 1 base and 5 bases, with 12 bases remaining between them. Looked up from germline, CDR1 is SGHRS and CDR2 is YFSETQ. The DNA for the CDR3 is TGCGCCAGCAGCTTGTTAGGGGTAAATACTGAAGCTTTCTTT. Translation gives CASSLLGVNTEAFF.

This clonotype has only a few counts. The V gene is TRBV12-3 or TRBV12-4, the J gene TRBJ2-2; TRBD1 aligns across 9 bases. Trimming took 6 bases from V and 4 from J; bases not matched to a gene: 9. The CDR3 contains 16 residues. DNA of the CDR3: TGTGCCAGCAGCCAAGACCCGGACAGGGGCACCGGGGAGCTGTTTTTT. Translating gives CASSQDPDRGTGELFF.

CDR3 residues: CSARAGGEREQYF. CDR3 bases: TGCAGTGCTAGAGCTGGGGGGGAAAGGGAGCAGTACTTC. The chain joins TRBV20-1 to TRBJ2-7; 7 positions agree with TRBD2. This CDR3 contains 13 residues. Per germline, CDR1 DFQATT and CDR2 SNEGSKA (reference sequence). The ends lost 1 base at V and 7 bases at J; junction bases unmatched: 7.

The chain is built from TRBV20-1 and TRBJ2-7; the D gene is possibly TRBD2 (5 bases). Germline V lookup: CDR1 DFQATT, CDR2 SNEGSKA (reference sequence). The CDR3 covers 15 residues. The V gene lost 0 bases and the J gene lost 5 bases, with 17 bases spanning the gap. The CDR3 DNA sequence: TGCAGTGCTAGAGATCAGAGGCCCCCGGGGAACGAGCAGTACTTC. This sequence encodes CSARDQRPPGNEQYF.